One sample yielded the 14 T cell receptor beta chains listed below, sequenced in a study of blood T cell repertoires in COVID-19. Only in-frame clones appear in the TCRdb table, and some are missing; sequencing was by immunoSEQ multiplex PCR. The data contain about 210,000 clones, around 85% of them singletons. Sequenced material: peripheral blood. The receptors were gathered from a woman in her 70s with acute or convalescent COVID-19.

V usage is TRBV27 and J usage is TRBJ2-1; 10 bases agree with TRBD2. The CDR3 has 14 amino acids. Unmatched junction bases numbered 4, after V lost 5 bases and J lost 6 bases. The V gene's germline CDR1 is MNHEY and CDR2 SMNVEV (reference sequence). CDR3 protein: CASSEREGFNEQFF. CDR3 coding DNA: TGTGCCAGCAGTGAGCGGGAGGGGTTCAATGAGCAGTTCTTC.

V usage is TRBV7-9 and J usage is TRBJ1-1; 11 bases line up with TRBD1. Germline lookup yields CDR1 SEHNR and CDR2 FQNEAQ (reference sequence). The CDR3 has 14 residues. V shed 1 base, J shed 6 bases, and the junction held 1 base outside the gene matches. The CDR3 coding sequence is TGTGCCAGCAGCTTAGAGGGACAGGGGGCTGAAGCTTTCTTT. Encoded protein: CASSLEGQGAEAFF.

This clone has a handful of counts. This specimen includes other DNA sequences encoding the same CDR3. The chain is built from TRBV5-1 and TRBJ1-2, with 8 nucleotides matching TRBD1. The CDR3 is 14 amino acids. Germline V gives CDR1 SGHRS, CDR2 YFSETQ. With V trimmed by 4 bases and J by 2 bases, 4 bases remained unmatched. CDR3 nucleotides: TGCGCCAGCAGCCCAGGGGGCGCAAACTATGGCTACACCTTC. As protein: CASSPGGANYGYTF.

This clone was recorded a few times. The V call is TRBV6-2 or TRBV6-3, the J call TRBJ2-7; 7 bases agree with TRBD1. Germline V gives CDR1 MNHEY, CDR2 SVGEGT. V lost 1 base, J lost 4 bases, and 4 bases stayed unmatched. This CDR3 contains 14 residues. The DNA of the CDR3 is TGTGCCAGCAGTTACTACAGGGGCTTGTACGAGCAGTACTTC. Protein: CASSYYRGLYEQYF.

The chain employs TRBV6-6 and TRBJ2-3, with TRBD1 as a possible D gene (5 bases). Germline V gene sequence: CDR1 MNHNY, CDR2 SVGAGI (reference sequence). The CDR3 is 14 residues long. V lost 4 bases to trimming and J lost 4 bases, with 12 bases between them. The CDR3 bases are TGTGCCAGCAGTTTAGGTGTAGGGGCAGATACGCAGTATTTT. This gives the protein CASSLGVGADTQYF.

A word on this clone: The junction departs from germline at one end; a sequencing error may be responsible. The V call is TRBV18, the J call TRBJ2-2, with D possibly TRBD1 on 6 matching bases. This CDR3 is built from 17 residues. From germline, CDR1 is KGHSH and CDR2 LQKENI. The CDR3 is CASSPRLAQGNSGELFF. As DNA, the CDR3 is TGTGCCAGCTCACCACGCTTAGCCCAGGGGAACTCCGGGGAGCTGTTTTTT. Complete variable domain (other parts from reference TRBV18 and TRBJ2-2): NAGVMQNPRHLVRRRGQEARLRCSPMKGHSHVYWYRQLPEEGLKFMVYLQKENIIDESGMPKERFSAEFPKEGPSILRIQQVVRGDSAAYFCASSPRLAQGNSGELFFGEGSRLTVL.

This clone was seen a handful of times. This rearrangement joins TRBV7-8 to TRBJ1-5; D is possibly TRBD1 (6 bases). The germline gives CDR1 SGHVS, CDR2 FQNEAQ. This CDR3 contains 16 residues. V lost 5 bases to trimming and J lost 2 bases, with 16 bases between them. The CDR3 nucleotides read TGTGCCAGCAGCAAAGAAGGGACACTCGGCAATCAGCCCCAGCATTTT. It codes for CASSKEGTLGNQPQHF. The full variable domain, its missing parts supplied by reference TRBV7-8 and TRBJ1-5, is GAGVSQSPRYKVAKRGQDVALRCDPISGHVSLFWYQQALGQGPEFLTYFQNEAQLDKSGLPSDRFFAERPEGSVSTLKIQRTQQEDSAVYLCASSKEGTLGNQPQHFGDGTRLSIL.

The chain is built from TRBV6-6 and TRBJ1-4; D is uncertain. Germline CDR1 reads MNHNY; CDR2 reads SVGAGI (reference sequence). The CDR3 contains 14 residues. Trimming took 2 bases from V and 6 from J, leaving 10 bases between them. In nucleotides, the CDR3 is TGTGCCAGCAGTTACGGGTACGGGGATGAAAAACTGTTTTTT. Protein sequence: CASSYGYGDEKLFF.

The V and J genes are TRBV28 and TRBJ2-1, with D possibly matching TRBD1 (6 bases). The CDR3 loop spans 18 amino acids. In germline, CDR1 is MDHEN, CDR2 SYDVKM. Between the trimmed V and J ends, which lost 2 bases and 1 base, there was a span of 18 bases. The CDR3 nucleotides are TGTGCCAGCAGTTTACAAACCAGGGGATCCTGGTCCTACAATGAGCAGTTCTTC. Residues: CASSLQTRGSWSYNEQFF.

The chain carries TRBV6-2 or TRBV6-3 and TRBJ1-5; no reliable D call. V was shortened by 6 bases and J by 5 bases, with 17 bases between the two germline ends. Germline V gene lookup returns CDR1 MNHEY and CDR2 SVGEGT. CDR3 length: 15 amino acids. This CDR3 reads CASRPRQIGDQPQHF. CDR3 sequence (DNA): TGTGCCAGCAGACCTCGACAAATCGGGGATCAGCCCCAGCATTTT.

The genes are TRBV10-1 and TRBJ1-2; a possible D gene is TRBD1 (5 bases). Germline CDR1 is WNHNN and CDR2 is SYGVQD (reference sequence). Trimming pared 3 bases from V and 4 bases from J, leaving 12 bases between. The CDR3 sequence is 14 residues long. CDR3 sequence: CASSESGVGYGYTF. CDR3 in DNA: TGCGCCAGCAGTGAATCGGGGGTCGGCTATGGCTACACCTTC.

This clone was picked up a small number of times. CDR3 sequence: CASSIDARSYGYGYTF. The DNA of the CDR3 is TGTGCCAGTAGTATAGATGCCCGGTCCTATGGCTATGGCTACACCTTC. V usage is TRBV19 and J usage is TRBJ1-2; D gene unclear. Per the germline V gene, CDR1 is LNHDA and CDR2 is SQIVND (reference sequence). CDR3 size: 16 residues. The V end was cut by 0 bases, the J end by 4 bases, with 15 bases between. Full variable domain (outside the CDR3, taken from reference TRBV19 and TRBJ1-2): DGGITQSPKYLFRKEGQNVTLSCEQNLNHDAMYWYRQDPGQGLRLIYYSQIVNDFQKGDIAEGYSVSREKKESFPLTVTSAQKNPTAFYLCASSIDARSYGYGYTFGSGTRLTVV.

Regarding this clone: Distinct nucleotide sequences in the sample also encode this CDR3. This CDR3 is CASSLGGQGSYEQYF. The CDR3 bases are TGCGCCAGCAGCTTGGGGGGACAGGGCTCCTACGAGCAGTACTTC. The rearrangement joins TRBV5-1 to TRBJ2-7; 9 bases align to TRBD1. J lost 0 bases, V lost 0 bases, and 1 base had no gene match. The CDR3 covers 15 residues. Germline CDR1 is SGHRS and CDR2 is YFSETQ.

This clone was seen a single time. The rearrangement uses TRBV7-2 and TRBJ2-1; TRBD2 matches 10 bases. Trimming took 2 bases from V and 7 from J; bases not matched to a gene: 11. Germline loops: CDR1 SGHTA, CDR2 FQGNSA. The CDR3 covers 17 residues. CDR3 protein: CASSLPATAGGSNEQFF. CDR3 sequence (DNA): TGTGCCAGCAGCTTACCCGCCACAGCGGGAGGGTCAAATGAGCAGTTCTTC. Full variable domain (remainder filled in from reference TRBV7-2 and TRBJ2-1): GAGVSQSPSNKVTEKGKDVELRCDPISGHTALYWYRQSLGQGLEFLIYFQGNSAPDKSGLPSDRFSAERTGGSVSTLTIQRTQQEDSAVYLCASSLPATAGGSNEQFFGPGTRLTVL.